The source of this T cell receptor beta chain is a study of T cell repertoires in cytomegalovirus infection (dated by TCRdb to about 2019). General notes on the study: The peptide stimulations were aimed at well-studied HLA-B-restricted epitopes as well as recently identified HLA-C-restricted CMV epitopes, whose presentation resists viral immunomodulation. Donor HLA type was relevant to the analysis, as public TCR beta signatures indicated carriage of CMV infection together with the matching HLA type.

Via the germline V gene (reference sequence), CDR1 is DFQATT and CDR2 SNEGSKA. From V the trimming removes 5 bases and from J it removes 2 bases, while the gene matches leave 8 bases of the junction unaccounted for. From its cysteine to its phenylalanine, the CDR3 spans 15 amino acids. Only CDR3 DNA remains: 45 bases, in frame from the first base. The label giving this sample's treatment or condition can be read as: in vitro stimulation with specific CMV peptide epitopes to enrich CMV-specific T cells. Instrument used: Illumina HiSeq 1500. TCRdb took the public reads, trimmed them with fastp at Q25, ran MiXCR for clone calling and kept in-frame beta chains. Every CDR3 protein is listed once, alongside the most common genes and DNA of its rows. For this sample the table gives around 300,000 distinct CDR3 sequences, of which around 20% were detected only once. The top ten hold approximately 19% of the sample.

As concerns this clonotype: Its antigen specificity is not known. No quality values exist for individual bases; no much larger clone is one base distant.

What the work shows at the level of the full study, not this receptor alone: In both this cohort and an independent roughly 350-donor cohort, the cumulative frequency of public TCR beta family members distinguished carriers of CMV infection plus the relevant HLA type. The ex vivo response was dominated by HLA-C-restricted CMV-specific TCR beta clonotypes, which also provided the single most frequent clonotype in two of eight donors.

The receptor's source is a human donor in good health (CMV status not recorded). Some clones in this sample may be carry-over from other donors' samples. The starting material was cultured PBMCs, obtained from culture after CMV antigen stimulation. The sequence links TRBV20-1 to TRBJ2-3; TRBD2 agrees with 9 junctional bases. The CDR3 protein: CSADLTSGPTDTQYF. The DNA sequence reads TGCAGTGCTGACTTGACTAGCGGCCCCACAGATACGCAGTATTTT.